Listed below are T cell receptor beta chains from one sample, sequenced in a study of cytomegalovirus exposure and HLA in healthy donors. Generated by immunoSEQ multiplex PCR, the TCRdb table keeps only in-frame clones and is missing some. The sample yields about 130,000 clones, under 20% seen once. The sample consisted of PBMCs. These receptors came from a female donor in good health and CMV-seropositive. Both conserved end residues are part of each CDR3. A D gene is named only where the DNA matches it firmly. Clone size, where shown, is once, few, many, or a class for clones that have expanded.

TRBJ1-2 | TRBV30 | - | - | 12 | CAWSSGTSGYTF | TGTGCCTGGAGCTCCGGGACATCTGGCTACACCTTC
TRBJ2-7 | TRBV5-4 | few | TRBD1 | 14 | CASSLPGQGNEQYF | TGTGCCAGCAGCTTGCCGGGACAGGGGAACGAGCAGTACTTC
TRBJ1-6 | TRBV2 | few | - | 13 | CASRPLRDSPLHF | TGTGCCAGCAGGCCCCTACGTGATTCACCCCTCCACTTT
TRBJ2-7 | TRBV15 | few | TRBD2 | 17 | CATSRVLGLAGTYEQYF | TGTGCCACCAGCAGAGTCCTCGGACTAGCGGGTACCTACGAGCAGTACTTC
TRBJ2-7 | TRBV6-5 | few | - | 13 | CASLSAGAYEQYF | TGTGCCAGCCTTTCGGCAGGGGCCTACGAGCAGTACTTC
TRBJ2-1 | TRBV7-9 | - | TRBD1 | 15 | CASSLIGQGSNEQFF | TGTGCCAGCAGCTTGATCGGACAGGGGAGCAATGAGCAGTTCTTC
TRBJ2-5 | TRBV30 | few | TRBD2 | 16 | CAWSYGSGGAGETQYF | TGTGCCTGGAGTTATGGTAGCGGGGGGGCGGGAGAGACCCAGTACTTC
TRBJ1-4 | TRBV19 | few | - | 12 | CASSIAGGKLFF | TGTGCCAGTAGTATAGCGGGGGGAAAACTGTTTTTT
TRBJ2-7 | TRBV9 | - | - | 15 | CASALGPGSSYEQYF | TGTGCCAGCGCCCTGGGACCCGGGAGCTCCTACGAGCAGTACTTC
TRBJ1-2 | TRBV5-1 | few | - | 14 | CASSLAQENYGYTF | TGCGCCAGCAGCTTGGCCCAGGAAAACTATGGCTACACCTTC
TRBJ2-1 | TRBV9 | - | - | 15 | CASSVVGGVYNEQFF | TGTGCCAGCAGCGTAGTCGGAGGGGTCTACAATGAGCAGTTCTTC
TRBJ2-3 | TRBV28 | few | TRBD2 | 16 | CASRREGPYITDTQYF | TGTGCCAGCAGGCGGGAGGGCCCTTATATCACAGATACGCAGTATTTT
TRBJ2-5 | TRBV5-5 | few | TRBD1 | 15 | CASSLQGQGVETQYF | TGTGCCAGCAGCTTGCAGGGACAGGGCGTTGAGACCCAGTACTTC
TRBJ1-1 | TRBV15 | few | - | 14 | CATSIGHLNTEAFF | TGTGCCACCAGTATCGGACATCTGAACACTGAAGCTTTCTTT
TRBJ2-7 | TRBV9 | - | TRBD2 | 14 | CASSEGGLTREQYF | TGTGCCAGCAGCGAGGGAGGGTTAACAAGGGAGCAGTACTTC
TRBJ2-1 | TRBV4-2 | - | - | 14 | CASSRVEESIVQFF | TGTGCCAGCAGCCGCGTAGAGGAGTCGATCGTCCAGTTCTTC
TRBJ2-1 | TRBV9 | - | TRBD2 | 15 | CASSVTSGAYNEQFF | TGTGCCAGCAGCGTCACTAGCGGGGCCTACAATGAGCAGTTCTTC
TRBJ1-4 | TRBV9 | few | - | 14 | CASSAVGEGEKLFF | TGTGCCAGCAGCGCTGTTGGGGAGGGGGAAAAACTGTTTTTT
TRBJ1-2 | TRBV28 | few | - | 14 | CASSLGFRLYGYTF | TGTGCCAGCAGTTTGGGCTTCCGCTTATATGGCTACACCTTC
TRBJ1-2 | TRBV2 | - | - | 14 | CASSEQQGLDGYTF | TGTGCCAGCAGTGAACAACAGGGTTTGGATGGCTACACCTTC
TRBJ2-2 | TRBV29-1 | few | TRBD1 | 14 | CSVGTGGFTGELFF | TGCAGCGTTGGGACAGGGGGCTTTACCGGGGAGCTGTTTTTT
TRBJ1-5 | TRBV28 | few | - | 15 | CASSLAFGSNQPQHF | TGTGCCAGCAGTTTAGCATTCGGGAGCAATCAGCCCCAGCATTTT
TRBJ2-5 | TRBV7-2 | few | - | 14 | CASSFRHTDGSQYF | TGTGCCAGCAGCTTCAGGCATACTGATGGTTCCCAGTACTTC
TRBJ2-3 | TRBV2 | - | - | 15 | CASRDQGYWADTQYF | TGTGCCAGCAGAGACCAGGGGTATTGGGCAGATACGCAGTATTTT
TRBJ1-1 | TRBV19 | - | - | 15 | CASSIWARRGTEAFF | TGTGCCAGTAGTATATGGGCCCGTCGAGGGACTGAAGCTTTCTTT
TRBJ1-2 | TRBV5-6 | few | - | 16 | CASSLPPLEANYGYTF | TGTGCCAGCAGCTTGCCCCCCCTAGAAGCTAACTATGGCTACACCTTC
TRBJ2-7 | TRBV27 | few | TRBD2 | 14 | CASSFLGLPYEQYF | TGTGCCAGCAGTTTCCTGGGACTACCCTACGAGCAGTACTTC
TRBJ2-7 | TRBV7-2 | - | - | 15 | CASSLASGTRGEQYF | TGTGCCAGCAGCTTAGCATCGGGGACGCGGGGCGAGCAGTACTTC
TRBJ2-1 | TRBV4-1 | - | TRBD2 | 17 | CASSQGGTTTTYNEQFF | TGCGCCAGCAGCCAAGGTGGGACTACCACTACCTACAATGAGCAGTTCTTC
TRBJ1-6 | TRBV30 | few | TRBD1 | 14 | CAWSVGTGDSPLHF | TGTGCCTGGAGTGTCGGGACAGGGGATTCACCCCTCCACTTT
TRBJ1-2 | TRBV5-1 | - | - | 14 | CASSPRDRTYGYTF | TGCGCCAGCAGCCCTAGAGACAGGACCTATGGCTACACCTTC
TRBJ2-5 | TRBV5-1 | - | - | 15 | CASSLDSGPQETQYF | TGCGCCAGCAGCTTGGACAGCGGACCTCAAGAGACCCAGTACTTC
TRBJ2-5 | TRBV29-1 | few | - | 14 | CSVAERGFLLTQYF | TGCAGCGTTGCGGAGAGGGGGTTTCTACTGACCCAGTACTTC
TRBJ1-1 | TRBV5-6 | few | - | 15 | CASSSKIDRFTEAFF | TGTGCCAGCAGCTCTAAGATTGACAGGTTTACTGAAGCTTTCTTT
TRBJ2-7 | TRBV29-1 | - | TRBD2 | 13 | CSVGTSGGYEQYF | TGCAGCGTTGGCACTAGCGGGGGCTACGAGCAGTACTTC
TRBJ1-2 | TRBV6-6 | - | - | 14 | CASSFRGSNYGYTF | TGTGCCAGCAGTTTCAGGGGCTCTAACTATGGCTACACCTTC